This TCR beta chain was sequenced for a study of CD8+ T cells in alopecia areata. Extracted RNA was reverse transcribed, and the resulting cDNA served as sequencing template. Data came from immunoSEQ multiplex PCR; TCRdb stores just in-frame clones and leaves some out. Listed for the sample are roughly 110,000 clones, none seen a single time. From germline, CDR1 is NNHNN and CDR2 SYGAGS (reference sequence). The CDR3 covers 15 residues. Only a few counts were recorded for this clone. Mouse germline and gene names are used. The read is 4 residues too short to cover the CDR3 end, so that end is filled in from the germline J gene.

Input material: lesional skin. This chain links TRBV13-2 with TRBJ2-7; TRBD2 matches at 10 bases. This sequence was found in a C3H/HeJ mouse with alopecia areata. This mouse strain has H2-k as its MHC haplotype. Incomplete CDR3 DNA: TGTGCCAGCGGTGGTCCCGGACTGGGGGTTTAT. Translation: CASGGPGLGVY. The complete CDR3 protein is CASGGPGLGVYEQYF.